This T cell receptor beta chain was obtained from a study of spatial heterogeneity in lung cancer. Turning to the study itself: The mean occurrence of each unique TCR and UMI combination in raw reads exceeded ten.

Time point noted: sample taken at primary tumor resection. The CDR3 is 14 residues long. Germline V CDR1 and CDR2: SGHRS, YFSETQ. V was pared by 1 base and J by 2 bases, with 6 bases between. This clonotype is labeled as medium-sized. TCRdb ran MiXCR on the 5' RACE reads and lists one entry per CDR3 protein. This repertoire shows around 4,000 distinct CDR3 sequences, around 9.4% found once; its top ten account for approximately 7%. The receptor's source is a female donor with early-stage non-small cell lung cancer. This specimen consisted of normal lung tissue next to the tumor, obtained at surgery. This sequence joins TRBV5-1 and TRBJ2-2, with D unresolved. CDR3 DNA sequence: TGCGCCAGCAGCTTGAGGCAAAACACCGGGGAGCTGTTTTTT. This translates into CASSLRQNTGELFF.